These 26 T cell receptor beta chains were all obtained from the same sample, sequenced in a study of vaccination effects on CD4 cells after COVID-19. The data were produced by immunoSEQ multiplex PCR, yet TCRdb's version contains in-frame clones alone and is incomplete. The sample lists about 41,000 clones, under 70% occurring once. Their target antigens are unknown. Sequencing in the ViraFEST assay came after antigen-specific CD4+ T cells had been expanded with viral peptide pools, which were used to stimulate PBMC. Having been cultured for about ten days, the cells underwent CD4+ T cell isolation. No vaccinee had earlier SARS-CoV-2 infection, and nucleocapsid antibodies were negative. The specimen was CD4+ T cells from PBMCs cultured with HCoV-OC43 spike peptides, collected before COVID-19 vaccination. The subset here: HCoV-OC43 spike overlapping peptide pool stimulation. The receptor source for this set is a human donor who received a COVID-19 vaccine.

This clone was seen more than once but under ten times. This rearrangement joins TRBV6-5 to TRBJ1-2, with 7 bases fitting TRBD1. The V gene's germline CDR1 is MNHEY and CDR2 SVGAGI. CDR3 length: 15 amino acids. J was trimmed by 5 bases and V by 5 bases; bases with no gene match: 11. CDR3 DNA sequence: TGTGCCAGCAGTCTTACAGGGGATAGGGCGTATGGCTACACCTTC. Translated, it gives CASSLTGDRAYGYTF.

In this sample, this clone turned up a few times. The chain is built from TRBV5-6 and TRBJ1-2; D is undetermined. Germline V CDR1 and CDR2: SGHDT, YYEEEE. This CDR3 spans 15 amino acids. Between the trimmed V and J ends, which lost 4 bases and 7 bases, there was a span of 20 bases. The CDR3 nucleotides read TGTGCCAGCAGCCCCTGGACCCTCCTTACGGTTGGCTACACCTTC. Translated, it gives CASSPWTLLTVGYTF.

The V gene is TRBV28, the J gene TRBJ1-1, with TRBD1 identical over 7 bases. V dropped 6 bases and J dropped 5; count of bases not matched to a gene: 6. Looked up from germline, CDR1 is MDHEN and CDR2 is SYDVKM. This CDR3 has 13 amino acids. The CDR3 reads CASRPGQPTEAFF. In nucleotides, the CDR3 is TGTGCCAGCAGACCGGGACAGCCGACTGAAGCTTTCTTT.

V and J are TRBV6-5 and TRBJ1-4; D is unresolved. V lost 6 bases and J 0 bases, leaving 8 bases between the germline ends. This CDR3 contains 14 residues. Germline loops: CDR1 MNHEY, CDR2 SVGAGI. CDR3 residues: CASRGQATNEKLFF. CDR3 DNA: TGTGCCAGCAGAGGGCAGGCAACTAATGAAAAACTGTTTTTT.

The chain couples TRBV5-1 to TRBJ2-5; no reliable D call. Trimming stripped 0 bases from V and 3 bases from J, with 9 bases between. The CDR3 is 14 residues long. Germline CDR1 is SGHRS and CDR2 is YFSETQ. In nucleotides, the CDR3 is TGCGCCAGCAGCTTGGCCGGCTCAGAAGAGACCCAGTACTTC. The encoded protein is CASSLAGSEETQYF.

The rearrangement uses TRBV5-1 and TRBJ2-7; D perhaps matches TRBD2 (6 bases). The CDR3 has 14 amino acids. Trimming shortened V by 0 bases and J by 7 bases, and 14 bases separated the two germline ends. Germline CDR1 SGHRS, CDR2 YFSETQ. The CDR3 DNA reads as TGCGCCAGCAGCTTGGGCGGAGGGAACGGGGAGCAGTACTTC. Protein sequence: CASSLGGGNGEQYF.

Here the CDR3 reads CASSQDLDTAPLHF. Written as DNA, the CDR3 is TGTGCCAGCAGCCAAGATCTTGACACGGCCCCCCTCCACTTT. This sequence joins TRBV3-1 (or the pseudogene TRBV3-2) and TRBJ1-6; unclear D gene. Trimming cost V 0 bases and J 13 bases, with 13 bases left between them. The length of the CDR3 is 14 residues. Germline CDR1 is LGHDT and CDR2 is YNNKEL (reference sequence).

The J gene is TRBJ2-7, the V gene TRBV7-2; possibly TRBD2 for D (6 bases). The CDR3 runs to 16 residues. Germline loops: CDR1 SGHTA, CDR2 FQGNSA. Between the trimmed V and J ends, which lost 3 bases and 0 bases, there was a span of 15 bases. The DNA for the CDR3 is TGTGCCAGCAGCTTTAGTAGCTGGCGGGGCTCCTACGAGCAGTACTTC. Its protein product is CASSFSSWRGSYEQYF.

The chain couples TRBV6-6 to TRBJ2-2, with 9 positions matching TRBD2. CDR3 length: 14 amino acids. Per the germline V gene, CDR1 is MNHNY and CDR2 is SVGAGI (reference sequence). Trimming cost V 4 bases and J 6 bases; bases outside gene matches: 3. CDR3 bases: TGTGCCAGCAGTTTAGCGGGAGCCCCCGGGGAGCTGTTTTTT. The encoded protein is CASSLAGAPGELFF.

V and J are TRBV19 and TRBJ2-3; D is possibly TRBD2 (7 bases). CDR1 LNHDA and CDR2 SQIVND come from the germline V gene (reference sequence). The CDR3 covers 15 residues. V lost 3 bases and J 6 bases, leaving 16 bases between the germline ends. This chain's CDR3 is CASSIPLAGADTQYF. DNA for the CDR3: TGTGCCAGTAGTATCCCCCTGGCGGGGGCTGATACGCAGTATTTT.

This rearrangement joins TRBV29-1 to TRBJ2-3; D call uncertain. CDR1 SQVTM and CDR2 ANQGSEA come from the germline V gene. Trimming pared 4 bases from V and 7 bases from J, leaving 6 bases between. The CDR3 totals 10 residues. The CDR3 is CSVVPNTQYF. DNA for the CDR3: TGCAGCGTTGTTCCCAATACGCAGTATTTT.

The CDR3 reads CASSYSTGNSEKLFF. The CDR3 DNA is TGTGCCAGCAGTTACTCGACGGGCAACTCTGAAAAACTGTTTTTT. The chain joins TRBV6-5 to TRBJ1-4; D is undetermined. Trimming shortened V by 0 bases and J by 7 bases, and 12 bases separated the two germline ends. Germline assignment: CDR1 MNHEY and CDR2 SVGAGI. There are 15 residues in the CDR3.

This clone has just one count. The chain joins TRBV7-9 to TRBJ2-2, with TRBD1 matching over 8 bases. Looked up from germline, CDR1 is SEHNR and CDR2 is FQNEAQ (reference sequence). This CDR3 is built from 15 residues. With 5 bases clipped from V and 5 bases from J, the junction kept 7 bases outside the gene matches. CDR3 nucleotides: TGTGCCAGCAGCGATCGGACAGGGAGAACCGGGGAGCTGTTTTTT. This sequence encodes CASSDRTGRTGELFF.

This rearrangement joins TRBV28 to TRBJ2-5; possibly TRBD1 for D (6 bases). The CDR3 spans 15 residues. The germline V and J ends were trimmed by 1 base and 4 bases, with 13 bases remaining between them. The V gene's germline CDR1 is MDHEN and CDR2 SYDVKM. The CDR3 region has the DNA TGTGCCAGCAGTTTATTTAGGGGGAAAAGAGAGACCCAGTACTTC. Protein sequence: CASSLFRGKRETQYF.

The CDR3 nucleotides read TGTGCCAGCAGCGGAGATGCGGACACTGGGGCCAACGTCCTGACTTTC. It specifies CASSGDADTGANVLTF. V gene TRBV6-6 combines with J gene TRBJ2-6; perhaps TRBD1 as D (5 bases). CDR1 and CDR2 from the germline V gene are MNHNY and SVGAGI (reference sequence). Deletions cut 6 bases from V and 2 bases from J, with 14 bases between. CDR3 length: 16 amino acids.

V usage is TRBV29-1 and J usage is TRBJ2-5, with 7 bases that match TRBD1. V gave up 6 bases and J gave up 14 bases; unmatched junction bases: 9. The CDR3 contains 10 residues. Germline V gene sequence: CDR1 SQVTM, CDR2 ANQGSEA. CDR3 region: CSVLGQEKYF. The CDR3 DNA reads as TGCAGCGTCCTAGGACAGGAGAAATACTTC. Looking up the rest from reference TRBV29-1 and TRBJ2-5 gives the full variable domain: SAVISQKPSRDICQRGTSLTIQCQVDSQVTMMFWYRQQPGQSLTLIATANQGSEATYESGFVIDKFPISRPNLTFSTLTVSNMSPEDSSIYLCSVLGQEKYFGPGTRLLVL.

V gene TRBV12-3 or TRBV12-4 combines with J gene TRBJ2-2; D call uncertain. The length of the CDR3 is 13 residues. V lost 7 bases, J lost 3 bases, and 9 bases lay in between. CDR3 protein: CASTGRDTGELFF. The CDR3 DNA follows: TGTGCCAGCACAGGAAGAGACACCGGGGAGCTGTTTTTT.

J is TRBJ1-2 and V is TRBV4-3; no reliable D call. Trimming removed 4 bases at V and 3 bases at J, with 12 bases between. The CDR3 is made up of 14 amino acids. Germline loops: CDR1 LGHNA, CDR2 YSLEER. CDR3 residues: CASSPGLSHYGYTF. CDR3 DNA: TGCGCCAGCAGCCCAGGCCTCAGTCACTATGGCTACACCTTC.

V and J are TRBV3-1 (or the pseudogene TRBV3-2) and TRBJ2-1; the D is unclear. The CDR3 extends over 11 amino acids. Germline CDR1 reads LGHDT; CDR2 reads YNNKEL (reference sequence). V was pared by 1 base and J by 8 bases, with 3 bases between. CDR3 protein: CASSQVHEQFF. DNA of the CDR3: TGTGCCAGCAGCCAAGTGCATGAGCAGTTCTTC.

The genes are TRBV3-1 (or the pseudogene TRBV3-2) and TRBJ1-6, with TRBD1 matching 11 bases. The CDR3 totals 14 residues. Germline V gene sequence: CDR1 LGHDT, CDR2 YNNKEL (reference sequence). Losses at the gene ends were 3 bases for V and 14 bases for J; bases not matched to a gene: 6. The CDR3 is CASSHGTGGVTLHF. In DNA form, the CDR3 reads TGTGCCAGCAGCCATGGGACAGGGGGGGTCACCCTCCACTTT.

DNA for the CDR3: TGTGCCAGCAGCTGGACAGGTCGAAACACTGAAGCTTTCTTT. This gives the protein CASSWTGRNTEAFF. The rearrangement joins TRBV5-4 to TRBJ1-1; 7 nucleotides line up with TRBD1. Germline V gene data show CDR1 as SGHNT and CDR2 as YYREEE (reference sequence). The CDR3 is made up of 14 amino acids. Trimming at V came to 3 bases and at J to 2 bases, leaving 4 bases not matched to a gene. The variable domain in full, completed from reference TRBV5-4 and TRBJ1-1, reads ETGVTQSPTHLIKTRGQQVTLRCSSQSGHNTVSWYQQALGQGPQFIFQYYREEENGRGNFPPRFSGLQFPNYSSELNVNALELDDSALYLCASSWTGRNTEAFFGQGTRLTVV.

V gene TRBV29-1 combines with J gene TRBJ2-7; D call uncertain. The CDR3 extends over 13 amino acids. Trimming took 3 bases from V and 4 from J, leaving 13 bases between them. Germline CDR1 SQVTM, CDR2 ANQGSEA. The chain's CDR3 is CSVDRSQRYEQYF. For the CDR3, the DNA is TGCAGCGTTGACCGCTCCCAAAGATACGAGCAGTACTTC.

The V and J genes are TRBV5-1 and TRBJ1-4; 12 positions match TRBD1. The J segment lost 1 base and the V segment lost 5 bases, leaving 6 bases of the junction unmatched. The CDR3 contains 17 residues. Germline CDR1 is SGHRS and CDR2 is YFSETQ. The CDR3 DNA is TGCGCCAGCAGGTCCGGGACAGGGGGCGGAACTAATGAAAAACTGTTTTTT. Residues: CASRSGTGGGTNEKLFF.

The table lists this clone with a few counts. This rearrangement joins TRBV5-1 to TRBJ2-7, with 10 positions matching TRBD1. Germline values: CDR1 SGHRS, CDR2 YFSETQ. The CDR3 has 14 amino acids. J was trimmed by 4 bases and V by 1 base; bases with no gene match: 2. The CDR3 bases are TGCGCCAGCAGCTTGTCGGGACAGGGGTACGAGCAGTACTTC. Amino acid sequence: CASSLSGQGYEQYF.

The chain has TRBV10-3 and TRBJ1-2; D might be TRBD1 (5 bases). Germline CDR1 and CDR2: ENHRY and SYGVKD. V dropped 8 bases and J dropped 2 bases, with 12 bases sitting between them. The CDR3 consists of 13 residues. CDR3 sequence reads: CAILEGQNYGYTF. CDR3 in DNA: TGTGCCATCCTGGAGGGGCAGAACTATGGCTACACCTTC.

This rearrangement joins TRBV6-5 to TRBJ2-5, with D uncertain. Deletions cut 0 bases from V and 5 bases from J, with 16 bases between. The CDR3 loop spans 16 amino acids. Germline V gene data show CDR1 as MNHEY and CDR2 as SVGAGI. DNA for the CDR3: TGTGCCAGCAGTTACTCGGGCAGAACCCCTGAGGAGACCCAGTACTTC. It is translated as CASSYSGRTPEETQYF.